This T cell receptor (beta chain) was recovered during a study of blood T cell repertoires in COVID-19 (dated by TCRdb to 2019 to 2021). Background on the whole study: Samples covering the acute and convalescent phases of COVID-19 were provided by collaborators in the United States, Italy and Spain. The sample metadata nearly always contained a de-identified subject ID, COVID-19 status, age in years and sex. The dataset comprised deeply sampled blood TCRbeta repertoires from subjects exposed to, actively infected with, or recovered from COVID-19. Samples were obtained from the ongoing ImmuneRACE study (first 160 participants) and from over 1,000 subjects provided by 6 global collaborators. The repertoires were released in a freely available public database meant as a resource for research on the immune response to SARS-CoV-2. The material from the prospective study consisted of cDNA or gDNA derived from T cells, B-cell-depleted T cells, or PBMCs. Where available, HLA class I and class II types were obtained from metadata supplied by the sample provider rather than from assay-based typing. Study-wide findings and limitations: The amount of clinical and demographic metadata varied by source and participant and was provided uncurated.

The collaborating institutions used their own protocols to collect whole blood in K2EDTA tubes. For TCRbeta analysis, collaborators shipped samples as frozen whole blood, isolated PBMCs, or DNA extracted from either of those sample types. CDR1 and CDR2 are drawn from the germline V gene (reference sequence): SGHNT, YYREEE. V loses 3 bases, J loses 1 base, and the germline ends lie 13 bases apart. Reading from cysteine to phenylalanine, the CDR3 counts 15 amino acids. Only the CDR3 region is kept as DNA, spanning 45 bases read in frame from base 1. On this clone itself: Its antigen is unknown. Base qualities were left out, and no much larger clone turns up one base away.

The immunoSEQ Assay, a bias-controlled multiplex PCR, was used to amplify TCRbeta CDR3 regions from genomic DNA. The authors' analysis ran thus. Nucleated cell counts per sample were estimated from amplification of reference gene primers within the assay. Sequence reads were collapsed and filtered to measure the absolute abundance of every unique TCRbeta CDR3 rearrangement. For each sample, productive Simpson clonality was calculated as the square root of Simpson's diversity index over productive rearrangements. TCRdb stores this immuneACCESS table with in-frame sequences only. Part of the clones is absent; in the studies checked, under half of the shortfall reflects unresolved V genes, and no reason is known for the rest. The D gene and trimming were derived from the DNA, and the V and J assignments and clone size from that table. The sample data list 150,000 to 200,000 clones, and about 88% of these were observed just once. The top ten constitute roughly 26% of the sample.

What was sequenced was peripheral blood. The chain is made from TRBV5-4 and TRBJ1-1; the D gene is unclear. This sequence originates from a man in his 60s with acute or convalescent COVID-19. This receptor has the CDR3 CASSSPLTGNTEAFF. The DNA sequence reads TGTGCCAGCAGCTCCCCCTTGACTGGGAACACTGAAGCTTTCTTT.